This T cell receptor beta chain derives from a study of CD8 T cells in ankylosing spondylitis. Findings and limits, study-wide: The authors reported significant enrichment of disease-linked clones in matched ankylosing spondylitis synovial fluid.

A few counts support this clonotype. Antigen specificity is unknown. The CDR3 length is 12 residues. Trimming left V 6 bases short and J 8 bases short, with 8 bases between. In TCRdb, the 5' RACE reads were re-called with MiXCR into one record per CDR3 protein. This table holds 300,000 to 400,000 distinct CDR3 sequences, 14% to 15% found once. The rearrangement links TRBV12-3 or TRBV12-4 to TRBJ2-6; D remains unclear. This TCR was recovered from a male donor with ankylosing spondylitis or in good health (not recorded which). The sample comprised blood, either unsorted or a sorted T cell fraction (not recorded which). CDR3 sequence reads: CASSLLPNVLTF. The CDR3 DNA reads TGTGCCAGCAGCCTGCTCCCCAACGTCCTGACTTTC.